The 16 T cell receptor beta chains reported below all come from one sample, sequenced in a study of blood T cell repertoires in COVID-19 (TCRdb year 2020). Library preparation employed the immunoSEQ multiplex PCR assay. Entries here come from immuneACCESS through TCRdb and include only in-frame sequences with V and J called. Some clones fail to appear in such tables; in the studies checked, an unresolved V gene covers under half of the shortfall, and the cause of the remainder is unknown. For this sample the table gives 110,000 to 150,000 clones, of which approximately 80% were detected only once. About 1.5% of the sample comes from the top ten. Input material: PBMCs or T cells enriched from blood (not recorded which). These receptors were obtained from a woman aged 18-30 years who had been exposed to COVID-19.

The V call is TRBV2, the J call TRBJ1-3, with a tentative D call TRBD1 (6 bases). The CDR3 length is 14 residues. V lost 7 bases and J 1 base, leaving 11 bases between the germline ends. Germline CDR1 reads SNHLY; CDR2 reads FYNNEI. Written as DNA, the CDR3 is TGTGCCAGCAACCTTGGACAGTCTGGAAACACCATATATTTT. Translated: CASNLGQSGNTIYF.

The CDR3 here is CASSHFIAGEQFF. CDR3 bases: TGTGCCAGCAGCCACTTTATAGCGGGTGAGCAGTTCTTC. The chain uses TRBV5-4 and TRBJ2-1; TRBD2 matches at 7 bases. Losses at the gene ends were 4 bases for V and 9 bases for J; bases not matched to a gene: 7. CDR1 SGHNT and CDR2 YYREEE come from the germline V gene (reference sequence). The CDR3 spans 13 residues.

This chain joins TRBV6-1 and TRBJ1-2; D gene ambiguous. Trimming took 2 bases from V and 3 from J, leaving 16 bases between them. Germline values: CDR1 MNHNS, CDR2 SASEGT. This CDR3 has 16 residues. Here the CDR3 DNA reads TGTGCCAGCAGTGAAACGATAGCGGCGGCCGACTATGGCTACACCTTC. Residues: CASSETIAAADYGYTF.

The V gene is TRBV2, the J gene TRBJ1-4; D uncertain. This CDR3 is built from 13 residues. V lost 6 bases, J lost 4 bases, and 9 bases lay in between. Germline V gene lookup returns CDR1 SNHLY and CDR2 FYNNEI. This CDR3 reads CASRREGNEKLFF. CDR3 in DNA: TGTGCCAGCAGGCGGGAGGGTAATGAAAAACTGTTTTTT.

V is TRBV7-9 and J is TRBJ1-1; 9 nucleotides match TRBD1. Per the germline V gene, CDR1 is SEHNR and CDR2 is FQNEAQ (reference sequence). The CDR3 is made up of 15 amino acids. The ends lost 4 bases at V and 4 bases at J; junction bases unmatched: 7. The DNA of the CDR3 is TGTGCCAGCAGCTCGACACAGGGGGCAGGCACTGAAGCTTTCTTT. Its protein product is CASSSTQGAGTEAFF.

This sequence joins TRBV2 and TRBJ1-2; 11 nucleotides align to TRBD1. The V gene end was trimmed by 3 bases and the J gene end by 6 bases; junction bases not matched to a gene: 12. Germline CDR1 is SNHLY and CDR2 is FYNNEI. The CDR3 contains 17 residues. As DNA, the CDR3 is TGTGCCAGCAGTGATGAATCGCCCAGGACAGGGGGCCATGGCTACACCTTC. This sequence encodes CASSDESPRTGGHGYTF.

CDR3: CASATGAGSTEAFF. The DNA for the CDR3 is TGTGCCAGCGCCACAGGGGCGGGGAGCACTGAAGCTTTCTTT. J is TRBJ1-1 and V is TRBV27, with 7 bases fitting TRBD1. The CDR3 contains 14 residues. J gave up 4 bases and V 8 bases, and 10 bases lay outside the gene matches. Germline values: CDR1 MNHEY, CDR2 SMNVEV (reference sequence).

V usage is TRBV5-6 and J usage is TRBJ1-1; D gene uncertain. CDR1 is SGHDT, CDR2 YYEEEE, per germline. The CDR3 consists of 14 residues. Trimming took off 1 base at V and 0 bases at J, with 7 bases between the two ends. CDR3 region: CASSLNGMNTEAFF. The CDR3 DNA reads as TGTGCCAGCAGCTTGAATGGCATGAACACTGAAGCTTTCTTT.

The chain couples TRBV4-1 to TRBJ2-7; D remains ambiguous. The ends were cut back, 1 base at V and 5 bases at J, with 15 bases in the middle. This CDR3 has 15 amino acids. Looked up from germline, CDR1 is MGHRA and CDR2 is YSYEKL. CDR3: CASSQVPESVHEQYF. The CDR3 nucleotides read TGCGCCAGCAGCCAAGTGCCCGAGTCGGTCCACGAGCAGTACTTC.

The CDR3 DNA is TGTGCCAGCTCAGGGTCAGGGTCCTATGGCTACACCTTC. It yields the protein CASSGSGSYGYTF. The chain has TRBV18 and TRBJ1-2, with a possible D match to TRBD1 (5 bases). This CDR3 is built from 13 residues. Germline-derived CDR1 and CDR2 are KGHSH and LQKENI. The V and J ends lost 5 bases and 4 bases respectively, with 11 bases between them.

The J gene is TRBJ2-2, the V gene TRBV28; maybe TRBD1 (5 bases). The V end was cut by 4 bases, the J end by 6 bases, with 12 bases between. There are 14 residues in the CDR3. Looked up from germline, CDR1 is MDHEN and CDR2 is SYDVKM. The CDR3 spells CASSSSGFPGELFF. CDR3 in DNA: TGTGCCAGCAGTTCATCAGGGTTTCCCGGGGAGCTGTTTTTT. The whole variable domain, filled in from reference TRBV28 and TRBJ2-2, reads DVKVTQSSRYLVKRTGEKVFLECVQDMDHENMFWYRQDPGLGLRLIYFSYDVKMKEKGDIPEGYSVSREKKERFSLILESASTNQTSMYLCASSSSGFPGELFFGEGSRLTVL.

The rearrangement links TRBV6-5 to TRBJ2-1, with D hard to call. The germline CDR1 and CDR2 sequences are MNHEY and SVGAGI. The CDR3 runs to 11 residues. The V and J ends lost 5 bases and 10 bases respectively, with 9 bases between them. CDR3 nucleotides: TGTGCCAGCAGTAATGGCAGGGAGCAGTTCTTC. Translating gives CASSNGREQFF.

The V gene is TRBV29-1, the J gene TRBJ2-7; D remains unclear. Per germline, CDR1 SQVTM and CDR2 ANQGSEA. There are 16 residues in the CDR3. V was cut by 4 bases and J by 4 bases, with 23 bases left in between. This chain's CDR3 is CSVADSRSRIFYEQYF. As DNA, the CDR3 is TGCAGCGTTGCTGATTCTCGGAGTCGGATATTTTACGAGCAGTACTTC.

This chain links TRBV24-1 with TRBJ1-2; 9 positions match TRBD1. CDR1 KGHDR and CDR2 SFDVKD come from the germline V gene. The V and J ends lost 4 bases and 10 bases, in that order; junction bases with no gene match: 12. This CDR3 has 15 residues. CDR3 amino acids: CATSDPGQGGNYYTF. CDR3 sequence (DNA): TGTGCCACCAGTGACCCGGGACAGGGCGGCAATTACTACACCTTC.

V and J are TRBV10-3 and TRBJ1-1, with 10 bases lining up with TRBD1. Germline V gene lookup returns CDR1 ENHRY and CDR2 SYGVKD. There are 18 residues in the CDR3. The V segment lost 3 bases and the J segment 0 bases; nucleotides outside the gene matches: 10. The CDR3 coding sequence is TGTGCCATCAGTGATGTGCTAGGACAGGGGGTCATGAACACTGAAGCTTTCTTT. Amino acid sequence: CAISDVLGQGVMNTEAFF.

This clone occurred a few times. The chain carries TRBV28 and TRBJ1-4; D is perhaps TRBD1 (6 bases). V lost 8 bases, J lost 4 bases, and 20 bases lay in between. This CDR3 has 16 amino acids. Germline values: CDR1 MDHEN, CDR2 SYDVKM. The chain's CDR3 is CASAGGGAPFNEKLFF. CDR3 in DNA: TGTGCCAGCGCCGGAGGGGGGGCGCCGTTTAATGAAAAACTGTTTTTT.